These 24 T cell receptor beta chains were sequenced from one sample in a study of CXCR3-negative and CXCR3-positive naive CD8 T cells. 5' RACE that incorporated UMI labels was used to prepare the TRB cDNA libraries. No DNA is given; TCRdb re-called the 5' RACE reads and lists each CDR3 protein once. The sample table sets out approximately 74,000 distinct CDR3 sequences. Sequenced input: naive CXCR3- CD8+ T cells from blood. Subset: CD45RO-CCR7+CD27+CD95- naive CD8+ T cells lacking CXCR3 (TNR3-). The receptor set was obtained from a human donor in good health. Some clones in this sample may be carry-over from other donors' samples.

The chain joins TRBV28 to TRBJ1-1; checking the TCRdb D call of TRBD1 is not possible without DNA. The CDR3 extends over 15 amino acids. Germline lookup yields CDR1 MDHEN and CDR2 SYDVKM. CDR3 sequence: CASSPVGSAYTEAFF.

V usage is TRBV6-1 and J usage is TRBJ1-2. This CDR3 spans 11 amino acids. Germline values: CDR1 MNHNS, CDR2 SASEGT. The CDR3 sequence is CASSTRYGYTF.

This chain connects TRBV20-1 to TRBJ1-5. The CDR3 spans 13 residues. Germline loops: CDR1 DFQATT, CDR2 SNEGSKA (reference sequence). The CDR3 sequence is CSAREAGNQPQHF.

V and J are TRBV12-3 or TRBV12-4 and TRBJ2-3; TCRdb picks TRBD1, but there is no DNA to check that call. This CDR3 has 13 amino acids. CDR3 region: CASSFGATDTQYF.

The rearrangement joins TRBV28 to TRBJ2-7; TCRdb's D gene call, TRBD1, goes unchecked for lack of DNA. Germline CDR1 is MDHEN and CDR2 is SYDVKM. The CDR3 runs to 15 residues. This CDR3 is CASTPGRESSYEQYF.

V gene TRBV11-2 combines with J gene TRBJ2-4. There are 16 residues in the CDR3. Germline V gives CDR1 SGHAT, CDR2 FQNNGV. The CDR3 sequence is CASSFGLGKAKNIQYF. Supplemented by reference TRBV11-2 and TRBJ2-4, the full variable domain reads EAGVAQSPRYKIIEKRQSVAFWCNPISGHATLYWYQQILGQGPKLLIQFQNNGVVDDSQLPKDRFSAERLKGVDSTLKIQPAKLEDSAVYLCASSFGLGKAKNIQYFGAGTRLSVL.

This rearrangement joins TRBV7-2 to TRBJ2-7; as DNA is missing, the TRBD2 call by TCRdb cannot be tested. Germline loops: CDR1 SGHTA, CDR2 FQGNSA. The CDR3 is 16 residues long. The CDR3 reads CASSLPVGGASYEQYF.

This chain uses TRBV10-3 with TRBJ1-3. This CDR3 contains 16 residues. Germline-derived CDR1 and CDR2 are ENHRY and SYGVKD. The CDR3 region is CAISESAGVGGNTIYF.

The V and J genes are TRBV29-1 and TRBJ2-1; TCRdb outputs TRBD1, but without DNA this stays unchecked. The CDR3 contains 11 residues. Germline values: CDR1 SQVTM, CDR2 ANQGSEA. CDR3 amino acids: CSVEAPYEQFF.

The chain uses TRBV11-2 and TRBJ2-1; TCRdb picks TRBD2, but there is no DNA to check that call. CDR3 size: 15 residues. Germline values: CDR1 SGHAT, CDR2 FQNNGV. CDR3: CASSLGPSGNNEQFF.

The chain employs TRBV27 and TRBJ2-1; TCRdb names TRBD2, which stays unverified in the absence of DNA. The CDR3 is made up of 15 amino acids. CDR1 is MNHEY, CDR2 SMNVEV, per germline (reference sequence). The CDR3 here is CASSPGTSAYNEQFF.

This chain joins TRBV29-1 and TRBJ2-5; absent DNA, TCRdb's TRBD2 call cannot be checked. The germline V gene has CDR1 SQVTM and CDR2 ANQGSEA. The CDR3 covers 14 residues. The CDR3 spells CSVELGGRQETQYF. The variable domain in full, completed from reference TRBV29-1 and TRBJ2-5, reads SAVISQKPSRDICQRGTSLTIQCQVDSQVTMMFWYRQQPGQSLTLIATANQGSEATYESGFVIDKFPISRPNLTFSTLTVSNMSPEDSSIYLCSVELGGRQETQYFGPGTRLLVL.

The chain recombines TRBV7-2 with TRBJ2-7; TCRdb picks TRBD1, but there is no DNA to check that call. CDR1 and CDR2 (germline): SGHTA, FQGNSA. The CDR3 covers 16 residues. The CDR3 loop reads CASSFPSGGRPYEQYF.

V usage is TRBV6-5 and J usage is TRBJ2-1; lacking DNA, the TRBD1 call made by TCRdb goes unchecked. In germline, CDR1 is MNHEY, CDR2 SVGAGI. This CDR3 has 15 amino acids. CDR3: CASRAGTGDYNEQFF.

The chain uses TRBV5-5 and TRBJ2-1; as DNA is missing, the TRBD1 call by TCRdb cannot be tested. Germline lookup yields CDR1 SGHKS and CDR2 YYEKEE (reference sequence). This CDR3 spans 16 amino acids. The CDR3 loop reads CASSLARRPSYNEQFF.

This chain connects TRBV7-2 to TRBJ2-3; the TCRdb call, TRBD1, lacks DNA for checking. From germline, CDR1 is SGHTA and CDR2 FQGNSA. The length of the CDR3 is 11 residues. The CDR3 is CASSFRGTQYF.

This chain links TRBV9 with TRBJ2-5; TCRdb reports TRBD1, a call that lacks DNA to check it against. The germline V gene has CDR1 SGDLS and CDR2 YYNGEE. CDR3 length equals 15 residues. The CDR3: CASSAGRISGETQYF. The full variable domain, its missing parts supplied by reference TRBV9 and TRBJ2-5, is DSGVTQTPKHLITATGQRVTLRCSPRSGDLSVYWYQQSLDQGLQFLIQYYNGEERAKGNILERFSAQQFPDLHSELNLSSLELGDSALYFCASSAGRISGETQYFGPGTRLLVL.

This chain uses TRBV7-8 with TRBJ2-1; TCRdb selects TRBD2, and the lack of DNA leaves this call unchecked. CDR1 and CDR2 (germline): SGHVS, FQNEAQ. This CDR3 is built from 13 residues. The CDR3 sequence is CASSRGTPNEQFF. Using reference TRBV7-8 and TRBJ2-1 for the parts outside the CDR3, the full variable domain is GAGVSQSPRYKVAKRGQDVALRCDPISGHVSLFWYQQALGQGPEFLTYFQNEAQLDKSGLPSDRFFAERPEGSVSTLKIQRTQQEDSAVYLCASSRGTPNEQFFGPGTRLTVL.

The CDR3 loop is CASSHGGSNQPQHF. The chain employs TRBV7-9 and TRBJ1-5. CDR1 is SEHNR, CDR2 FQNEAQ, per germline (reference sequence). The CDR3 sequence is 14 residues long.

The chain combines TRBV7-9 with TRBJ2-1; the TCRdb D gene call, TRBD2, has no DNA to confirm it. The CDR3 spans 13 residues. Germline CDR1 is SEHNR and CDR2 is FQNEAQ (reference sequence). The CDR3 here is CASTPVSYNEQFF.

This chain joins TRBV6-5 and TRBJ2-7; TCRdb picks TRBD1, but there is no DNA to check that call. Germline lookup yields CDR1 MNHEY and CDR2 SVGAGI. The CDR3 is 15 residues long. The CDR3 region is CASSYYRDSPYEQYF.

The chain combines TRBV28 with TRBJ2-1; lacking DNA, the TRBD1 call made by TCRdb goes unchecked. This CDR3 contains 13 residues. Per the germline V gene, CDR1 is MDHEN and CDR2 is SYDVKM. This CDR3 reads CASSSGPADEQFF.

The rearrangement uses TRBV7-6 and TRBJ2-5; TCRdb names TRBD2, which stays unverified in the absence of DNA. The CDR3 is 15 residues long. Per germline, CDR1 SGHVS and CDR2 FNYEAQ. CDR3 sequence reads: CASSLGPGPQETQYF.

This chain connects TRBV7-9 to TRBJ2-5; TCRdb gives TRBD1 as the D gene, but with no DNA this cannot be confirmed. In germline, CDR1 is SEHNR, CDR2 FQNEAQ (reference sequence). This CDR3 has 13 residues. CDR3 loop: CASRSGLEETQYF.